This T cell receptor (beta chain) is from a study of blood T cell repertoires in COVID-19. TCRdb's copy holds only in-frame clones and misses some; the assay was immunoSEQ multiplex PCR. The table records some 290,000 clones, 85% to 90% of them present only once. The germline gives CDR1 SGHNT, CDR2 YYREEE (reference sequence). V lost 3 bases and J 4 bases, leaving 14 bases between the germline ends. The CDR3 extends over 15 amino acids. The sequencing input was peripheral blood. This chain uses TRBV5-4 with TRBJ1-3, with no clear D. The origin of this receptor is a woman aged 25 to 39 with COVID-19, enrolled during active disease. Here the CDR3 reads CASSYGPGGGNTIYF. CDR3 coding DNA: TGTGCCAGCAGCTACGGGCCCGGAGGAGGAAACACCATATATTTT.